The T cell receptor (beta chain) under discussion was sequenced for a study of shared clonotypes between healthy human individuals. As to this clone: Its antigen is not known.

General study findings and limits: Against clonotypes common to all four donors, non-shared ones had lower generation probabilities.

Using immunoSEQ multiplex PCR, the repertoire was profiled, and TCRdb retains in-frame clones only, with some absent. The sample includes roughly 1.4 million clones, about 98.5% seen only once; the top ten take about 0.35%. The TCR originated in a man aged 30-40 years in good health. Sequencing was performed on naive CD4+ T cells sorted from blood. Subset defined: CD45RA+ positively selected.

CDR3 bases: TGTGCCAGCAGCTTGCGTCCAGGGGGGAACACTGAAGCTTTCTTT. It codes for CASSLRPGGNTEAFF. V gene TRBV5-4 combines with J gene TRBJ1-1; TRBD1 agrees at 7 bases. Per germline, CDR1 SGHNT and CDR2 YYREEE (reference sequence). The CDR3 is 15 residues long. With 1 base clipped from V and 1 base from J, the junction kept 4 bases outside the gene matches.